A single sample is the source of the 13 T cell receptor beta chains below, sequenced in a study of blood T cell repertoires in COVID-19. Here immunoSEQ multiplex PCR was the method, and the copy in TCRdb shows in-frame clones only, minus some. Of 250,000 to 400,000 clones listed, roughly 90% are singletons. The sequenced sample consisted of peripheral blood. The receptor source for this set is a young woman with COVID-19, enrolled during active disease.

The V and J genes are TRBV7-9 and TRBJ2-5; 9 positions agree with TRBD2. Germline CDR1 is SEHNR and CDR2 is FQNEAQ (reference sequence). V was clipped by 1 base and J by 4 bases; unmatched bases: 7. The CDR3 spans 16 residues. The DNA of the CDR3 is TGTGCCAGCAGCTTAGTGGGACTAGCTTTAGCAGAGACCCAGTACTTC. It translates to CASSLVGLALAETQYF.

The chain is built from TRBV3-1 (or the pseudogene TRBV3-2) and TRBJ2-7; the match to TRBD1 covers 8 bases. Trimming at V came to 4 bases and at J to 3 bases, leaving 8 bases not matched to a gene. The length of the CDR3 is 15 residues. Germline assignment: CDR1 LGHDT and CDR2 YNNKEL (reference sequence). CDR3 amino acids: CASSPRTGSRYEQYF. In DNA, the CDR3 is TGTGCCAGCAGCCCTCGGACAGGGAGCCGCTACGAGCAGTACTTC.

The chain recombines TRBV28 with TRBJ2-1; 12 bases are a match to TRBD1. V lost 8 bases and J lost 6; bases outside the gene matches: 5. Germline CDR1 MDHEN, CDR2 SYDVKM. The CDR3 contains 14 residues. As DNA, the CDR3 is TGTGCCAGCGTGGGGACAGGGGGCCGCAATGAGCAGTTCTTC. It yields the protein CASVGTGGRNEQFF.

The table lists this clone with a few counts. The chain couples TRBV6-4 to TRBJ1-2, with D tentatively TRBD1 (6 bases). The germline V gene encodes CDR1 MRHNA and CDR2 SNTAGT. Trimming took off 0 bases at V and 4 bases at J, with 12 bases between the two ends. The CDR3 is 15 amino acids. CDR3: CASSDSTTGPYGYTF. The CDR3 region has the DNA TGTGCCAGCAGTGACTCGACGACAGGCCCCTATGGCTACACCTTC.

The chain is built from TRBV14 and TRBJ1-1, with D perhaps matching TRBD1 (6 bases). From germline, CDR1 is SGHDN and CDR2 FVKESK. The CDR3 contains 14 residues. Trimming removed 5 bases at V and 1 base at J, with 11 bases between. CDR3 amino acids: CASSLLGGNTEAFF. The CDR3 DNA follows: TGTGCCAGCAGCTTATTAGGGGGGAACACTGAAGCTTTCTTT.

V gene TRBV5-1 combines with J gene TRBJ2-7; TRBD2 matches at 8 bases. This CDR3 is built from 15 residues. Germline assignment: CDR1 SGHRS and CDR2 YFSETQ. The junction had 5 bases not matched to a gene; V was cut back by 0 bases and J by 3 bases. CDR3 in amino acids: CASSLGGGQGYEQYF. The CDR3, as DNA: TGCGCCAGCAGCTTGGGCGGGGGGCAAGGCTACGAGCAGTACTTC.

This clone has more than one count but fewer than ten. This rearrangement joins TRBV7-2 to TRBJ1-6, with D uncertain. CDR1 is SGHTA and CDR2 is FQGNSA in the germline V gene. The V gene lost 1 base and the J gene lost 10 bases, with 5 bases spanning the gap. This CDR3 has 12 amino acids. The CDR3 spells CASSLGASPLHF. In DNA form, the CDR3 reads TGTGCCAGCAGCTTAGGCGCCTCACCCCTCCACTTT.

This clone has a single count. The CDR3 loop is CASRTTSGSVDTQYF. The CDR3 coding sequence is TGCGCCAGCAGAACGACTAGCGGGTCCGTTGATACGCAGTATTTT. The chain combines TRBV10-2 with TRBJ2-3; 10 bases map to TRBD2. The CDR3 has 15 amino acids. Germline loops: CDR1 WSHSY, CDR2 SAAADI. Germline trimming cut 6 bases from V and 6 bases from J; bases unmatched to any gene: 9.

J is TRBJ2-7 and V is TRBV5-6; 12 nucleotides agree with TRBD2. CDR3 length: 19 amino acids. The V and J ends lost 3 bases and 2 bases, in that order; junction bases with no gene match: 15. The germline CDR1 and CDR2 sequences are SGHDT and YYEEEE. The CDR3 sequence is CASSSAGGTSGRPPYEQYF. The DNA of the CDR3 is TGTGCCAGCAGCTCTGCTGGGGGGACTAGCGGGCGACCCCCCTACGAGCAGTACTTC.

The chain links TRBV3-1 (or the pseudogene TRBV3-2) to TRBJ1-2; 9 nucleotides match TRBD1. The J segment lost 8 bases and the V segment lost 2 bases, leaving 6 bases of the junction unmatched. The germline CDR1 and CDR2 sequences are LGHDT and YNNKEL (reference sequence). The CDR3 spans 14 residues. CDR3 in DNA: TGTGCCAGCAGCCAACGGGACAGGGAGGGCGGCTACACCTTC. Protein: CASSQRDREGGYTF.

This clone appeared a few times. The chain combines TRBV7-6 with TRBJ2-7; TRBD1 aligns across 9 bases. This CDR3 spans 14 amino acids. The germline CDR1 and CDR2 sequences are SGHVS and FNYEAQ. Unmatched junction bases numbered 6, after V lost 5 bases and J lost 4 bases. In DNA form, the CDR3 reads TGTGCCAGCAGCCCCGGGACAGGGCCGTACGAGCAGTACTTC. This encodes CASSPGTGPYEQYF.

The V and J genes are TRBV5-6 and TRBJ2-7; TRBD2 might be the D (6 bases). CDR1 and CDR2 from the germline V gene are SGHDT and YYEEEE. The CDR3 spans 15 residues. Deletions cut 3 bases from V and 3 bases from J, with 16 bases between. This CDR3 reads CASSSLGLRDYEQYF. CDR3 DNA: TGTGCCAGCAGCTCGCTGGGACTTAGAGACTACGAGCAGTACTTC.

Concerning this clone: The same CDR3 can be traced to other DNA sequences in this sample. V gene TRBV12-3 or TRBV12-4 combines with J gene TRBJ1-1; D is unresolved. The CDR3 covers 11 residues. V dropped 6 bases and J dropped 7 bases, with 9 bases sitting between them. CDR3: CASSFGSEAFF. In DNA form, the CDR3 reads TGTGCCAGCAGCTTCGGTAGTGAAGCTTTCTTT.